This T cell receptor (beta chain) emerged from a study of blood T cell repertoires in COVID-19. Study overall: Some COVID-19 samples were acute and others convalescent; all came from the United States, Italy and Spain. PBMCs, B-cell-depleted T cells, or T cells provided the cDNA or gDNA that made up the material.

Assay: immunoSEQ multiplex PCR; the TCRdb copy retains only in-frame clones and omits some. Among about 57,000 clones, roughly 82% were seen once, and the ten largest hold more than 7.5%. The sample taken for sequencing was peripheral blood. The receptor was isolated from a woman of 80 years or more with acute or convalescent COVID-19.

The CDR3 DNA is TGTGCCAGCAGCCTAGGACTAGCGGGACGGGATACGCAGTATTTT. Translating gives CASSLGLAGRDTQYF. V usage is TRBV3-1 (or the pseudogene TRBV3-2) and J usage is TRBJ2-3, with TRBD2 matching 12 bases. This CDR3 contains 15 residues. Germline V CDR1 and CDR2: LGHDT, YNNKEL (reference sequence). V lost 4 bases to trimming and J lost 6 bases; unmatched junction nucleotides: 5.